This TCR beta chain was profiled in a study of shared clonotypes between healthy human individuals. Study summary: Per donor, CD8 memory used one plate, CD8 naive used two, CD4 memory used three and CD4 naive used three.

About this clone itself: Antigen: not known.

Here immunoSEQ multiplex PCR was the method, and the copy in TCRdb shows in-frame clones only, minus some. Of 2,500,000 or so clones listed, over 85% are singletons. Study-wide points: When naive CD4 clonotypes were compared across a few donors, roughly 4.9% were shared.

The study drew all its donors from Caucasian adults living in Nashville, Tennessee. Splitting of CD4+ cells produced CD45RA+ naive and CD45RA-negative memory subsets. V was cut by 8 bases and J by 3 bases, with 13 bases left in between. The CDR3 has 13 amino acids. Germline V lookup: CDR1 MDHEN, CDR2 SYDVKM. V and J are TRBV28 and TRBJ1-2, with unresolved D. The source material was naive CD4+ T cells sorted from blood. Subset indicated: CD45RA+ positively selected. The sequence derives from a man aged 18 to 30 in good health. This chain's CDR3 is CASSIPPDYGYTF. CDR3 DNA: TGTGCCAGCTCCATCCCCCCAGACTATGGCTACACCTTC.